The 31 T cell receptor beta chains below were found in one sample sequenced in a study of OX40 agonist ivuxolimab in advanced cancers. Assay used: immunoSEQ multiplex PCR; TCRdb lists only in-frame clones, some missing. Here the sample spans about 76,000 clones, 70% to 90% being singletons. This specimen consisted of CD4+ or CD8+ T cells sorted from blood, obtained in a trial of the OX40 agonist ivuxolimab. Source of these receptors: an adult with an advanced solid tumor such as melanoma, head and neck, liver or kidney cancer.

The V and J genes are TRBV2 and TRBJ2-1; no reliable D call. The CDR3 spans 13 residues. Germline CDR1 SNHLY, CDR2 FYNNEI. V was cut by 7 bases and J by 4 bases, with 11 bases left in between. The CDR3 here is CASIPDSYNEQFF. The CDR3 DNA sequence: TGTGCCAGCATTCCAGATTCTTACAATGAGCAGTTCTTC.

This clone turned up a few times. The rearrangement uses TRBV29-1 and TRBJ1-1; 8 bases agree with TRBD1. Germline CDR1 and CDR2: SQVTM and ANQGSEA. J lost 6 bases, V lost 6 bases, and 6 bases had no gene match. This CDR3 contains 12 residues. The CDR3 loop is CSVANRGAEAFF. The CDR3 nucleotides are TGCAGCGTCGCGAACAGGGGGGCTGAAGCTTTCTTT.

The V call is TRBV11-3, the J call TRBJ2-5, with TRBD1 matching 12 bases. The V and J ends lost 5 bases and 13 bases, in that order; junction bases with no gene match: 17. Germline V gene lookup returns CDR1 SGHNT and CDR2 YENEEA. This CDR3 has 16 amino acids. In DNA form, the CDR3 reads TGTGCCAGCAGCCCAGAGGGGACAGGGGGCGCGCGGAATGTGTACTTC. This encodes CASSPEGTGGARNVYF.

V and J are TRBV18 and TRBJ1-6; D is ambiguous. The V end lost 0 bases, the J end lost 6 bases, and 6 bases lay between the germline ends. Per the germline V gene, CDR1 is KGHSH and CDR2 is LQKENI. This CDR3 is built from 14 residues. The CDR3 loop is CASSPPGFNSPLHF. The CDR3 nucleotides are TGTGCCAGCTCACCACCGGGTTTTAATTCACCCCTCCACTTT.

The rearrangement links TRBV29-1 to TRBJ2-3, with D possibly TRBD2 on 5 matching bases. This CDR3 comprises 16 residues. Trimming pared 4 bases from V and 1 base from J, leaving 18 bases between. CDR1 is SQVTM, CDR2 ANQGSEA, per germline. The CDR3 loop reads CSVVEGSHRGTDTQYF. Written as DNA, the CDR3 is TGCAGCGTTGTAGAGGGATCCCACCGGGGCACAGATACGCAGTATTTT.

CDR3 protein: CASSSLIGTEAFF. As DNA, the CDR3 is TGTGCCAGCTCATCTCTAATTGGCACTGAAGCTTTCTTT. V and J are TRBV18 and TRBJ1-1; D is ambiguous. This CDR3 spans 13 amino acids. Germline values: CDR1 KGHSH, CDR2 LQKENI. V gave up 5 bases and J gave up 4 bases, with 11 bases separating them. The variable domain in full, completed from reference TRBV18 and TRBJ1-1, reads NAGVMQNPRHLVRRRGQEARLRCSPMKGHSHVYWYRQLPEEGLKFMVYLQKENIIDESGMPKERFSAEFPKEGPSILRIQQVVRGDSAAYFCASSSLIGTEAFFGQGTRLTVV.

V gene TRBV18 combines with J gene TRBJ1-4; D is perhaps TRBD1 (5 bases). Germline V gene sequence: CDR1 KGHSH, CDR2 LQKENI. Trimming cost V 3 bases and J 6 bases, with 8 bases left between them. This CDR3 has 13 amino acids. CDR3 residues: CASSPGTDEKLFF. The CDR3 DNA sequence: TGTGCCAGCTCACCCGGGACGGATGAAAAACTGTTTTTT.

The genes are TRBV10-2 and TRBJ2-2; possibly TRBD2 for D (6 bases). Trimming stripped 6 bases from V and 4 bases from J, with 18 bases between. The CDR3 covers 16 residues. Germline-derived CDR1 and CDR2 are WSHSY and SAAADI. The CDR3 nucleotides read TGCGCCAGCAGCAAAGAGGGGACTCGCATCACCGGGGAGCTGTTTTTT. This codes for CASSKEGTRITGELFF.

This clone was recorded only once. In DNA, the CDR3 is TGTGCCAGCAGCGCGGAGCACAGGGTCGTAGAAGCTTTCTTT. Translating it yields CASSAEHRVVEAFF. The V gene is TRBV9, the J gene TRBJ1-1; D might be TRBD1 (6 bases). Trimming shortened V by 3 bases and J by 8 bases, and 17 bases separated the two germline ends. Germline V gives CDR1 SGDLS, CDR2 YYNGEE. CDR3 length equals 14 residues.

J is TRBJ1-6 and V is TRBV6-4, with D hard to call. Germline V gene data show CDR1 as MRHNA and CDR2 as SNTAGT. The CDR3 is made up of 14 amino acids. The V gene lost 5 bases and the J gene lost 8 bases, with 13 bases spanning the gap. The CDR3 sequence is CASSLRSGDSPLHF. The CDR3 coding sequence is TGTGCCAGCAGTTTAAGAAGTGGGGATTCACCCCTCCACTTT.

This clone was detected a few times. The chain has TRBV9 and TRBJ2-2; 10 nucleotides match TRBD1. In germline, CDR1 is SGDLS, CDR2 YYNGEE. V dropped 4 bases and J dropped 6; count of bases not matched to a gene: 6. This CDR3 has 15 residues. Written as DNA, the CDR3 is TGTGCCAGCAGCTCTCGGACAGGGGGGGCCGGGGAGCTGTTTTTT. This gives the protein CASSSRTGGAGELFF.

The rearrangement links TRBV7-2 to TRBJ2-5, with D maybe TRBD2 (6 bases). The CDR3 length is 15 residues. From germline, CDR1 is SGHTA and CDR2 FQGNSA. The V end lost 8 bases, the J end lost 1 base, and 17 bases lay between the germline ends. The CDR3 region is CASRAGLAPQETQYF. CDR3 nucleotide sequence: TGTGCCAGCCGGGCAGGTCTAGCGCCCCAAGAGACCCAGTACTTC.

This clone was recorded only once. The chain uses TRBV11-2 and TRBJ2-5; 9 nucleotides align to TRBD1. CDR1 and CDR2 (germline): SGHAT, FQNNGV. After removal of 4 bases from V and 5 bases from J, the junction contained 5 bases not matched to a gene. The CDR3 runs to 14 residues. The CDR3 here is CASSSGTGTETQYF. CDR3 nucleotide sequence: TGTGCCAGCAGCTCCGGGACAGGGACGGAGACCCAGTACTTC.

The V call is TRBV30, the J call TRBJ2-3; D tentatively reads TRBD1 or TRBD2 (6 bases each). Germline values: CDR1 GTSNPN, CDR2 SVGIG (reference sequence). This CDR3 spans 13 amino acids. V was pared by 3 bases and J by 2 bases, with 9 bases between. The CDR3 DNA reads as TGTGCCTGGAGCCGGGGGCTCACAGATACGCAGTATTTT. It is translated as CAWSRGLTDTQYF.

In its sample, this clone was seen once. The V and J genes are TRBV7-9 and TRBJ1-5, with 9 bases lining up with TRBD1. CDR3 size: 15 residues. From germline, CDR1 is SEHNR and CDR2 FQNEAQ (reference sequence). After removal of 5 bases from V and 10 bases from J, the junction contained 12 bases not matched to a gene. The CDR3: CASSPDRGRGFPQHF. CDR3 nucleotide sequence: TGTGCCAGCAGCCCGGACAGGGGCAGGGGTTTTCCCCAGCATTTT.

The chain employs TRBV30 and TRBJ2-7; D remains ambiguous. The V end lost 5 bases, the J end lost 6 bases, and 14 bases lay between the germline ends. Germline V gives CDR1 GTSNPN, CDR2 SVGIG (reference sequence). The CDR3 is 12 residues long. The CDR3 reads CAWRTPLSEQYF. As DNA, the CDR3 is TGTGCCTGGCGAACCCCACTAAGCGAGCAGTACTTC.

The chain carries TRBV19 and TRBJ1-1; D gene uncertain. The CDR3 is 14 residues long. Germline-derived CDR1 and CDR2 are LNHDA and SQIVND (reference sequence). Trimming shortened V by 5 bases and J by 4 bases, and 14 bases separated the two germline ends. CDR3 residues: CASSARAFGTEAFF. DNA of the CDR3: TGTGCCAGTAGTGCCCGGGCCTTTGGCACTGAAGCTTTCTTT.

The chain uses TRBV11-2 and TRBJ2-7; unclear D gene. The V end lost 5 bases, the J end lost 2 bases, and 13 bases lay between the germline ends. The germline V gene encodes CDR1 SGHAT and CDR2 FQNNGV. CDR3 size: 14 residues. Here the CDR3 reads CASSPLPAAYEQYF. DNA for the CDR3: TGTGCCAGCAGCCCCCTCCCCGCAGCCTACGAGCAGTACTTC.

In this sample, this clone turned up once. V is TRBV7-9 and J is TRBJ1-2, with D unresolved. The CDR3 contains 15 residues. Germline lookup yields CDR1 SEHNR and CDR2 FQNEAQ (reference sequence). Trimming shortened V by 0 bases and J by 8 bases, and 16 bases separated the two germline ends. The CDR3 loop reads CASSLAGPGPLGYTF. CDR3 DNA sequence: TGTGCCAGCAGCTTAGCAGGACCGGGTCCTCTCGGCTACACCTTC.

The genes are TRBV30 and TRBJ2-7; D is possibly TRBD2 (6 bases). The ends were cut back, 0 bases at V and 4 bases at J, with 13 bases in the middle. The CDR3 consists of 14 residues. Germline assignment: CDR1 GTSNPN and CDR2 SVGIG (reference sequence). The CDR3 region has the DNA TGTGCCTGGAGTGTACTGGACGGGAGATACGAGCAGTACTTC. It encodes CAWSVLDGRYEQYF. Complete variable domain (other parts from reference TRBV30 and TRBJ2-7): SQTIHQWPATLVQPVGSPLSLECTVEGTSNPNLYWYRQAAGRGLQLLFYSVGIGQISSEVPQNLSASRPQDRQFILSSKKLLLSDSGFYLCAWSVLDGRYEQYFGPGTRLTVT.

This clone was observed a single time. CDR3 protein: CAWSASGGTEAFF. The CDR3, as DNA: TGTGCCTGGAGTGCTTCAGGGGGCACTGAAGCTTTCTTT. The chain joins TRBV30 to TRBJ1-1; TRBD1 matches at 7 bases. CDR3 size: 13 residues. V lost 1 base, J lost 4 bases, and 3 bases stayed unmatched. CDR1 is GTSNPN and CDR2 is SVGIG in the germline V gene (reference sequence).

In regard to this clone: Other DNA sequences in this specimen translate into the identical CDR3. V and J are TRBV30 and TRBJ2-5; TRBD2 agrees at 7 bases. Germline V lookup: CDR1 GTSNPN, CDR2 SVGIG (reference sequence). With 5 bases clipped from V and 5 bases from J, the junction kept 2 bases outside the gene matches. This CDR3 comprises 11 residues. In nucleotides, the CDR3 is TGTGCCTGGGGGGGAGGGGAGACCCAGTACTTC. Its translation: CAWGGGETQYF.

V and J are TRBV5-1 and TRBJ2-7; tentatively, D is TRBD1 (6 bases). V was trimmed by 3 bases and J by 2 bases, leaving 15 bases between them. The CDR3 has 15 residues. The germline V gene encodes CDR1 SGHRS and CDR2 YFSETQ. CDR3 region: CASSYSGDSAYEQYF. The CDR3 DNA reads as TGCGCCAGCAGCTACTCAGGGGATTCGGCCTACGAGCAGTACTTC.

The chain uses TRBV4-1 and TRBJ1-5; D is ambiguous. Trimming shortened V by 0 bases and J by 1 base, and 10 bases separated the two germline ends. Germline CDR1 reads MGHRA; CDR2 reads YSYEKL. This CDR3 has 16 amino acids. CDR3 DNA: TGCGCCAGCAGCCAAGATCAAAGAGGGAGCAATCAGCCCCAGCATTTT. It encodes CASSQDQRGSNQPQHF.

The gene calls are TRBV10-3 and TRBJ1-5, with 12 bases matching TRBD1. This CDR3 spans 17 amino acids. Looked up from germline, CDR1 is ENHRY and CDR2 is SYGVKD. Trimming at V came to 4 bases and at J to 6 bases, leaving 10 bases not matched to a gene. CDR3 in amino acids: CAISAQPGTGGSQPQHF. The CDR3 bases are TGTGCCATCAGTGCCCAACCCGGGACAGGGGGCTCTCAGCCCCAGCATTTT.

V and J are TRBV30 and TRBJ1-1; D remains ambiguous. V gave up 2 bases and J gave up 5 bases, with 12 bases separating them. CDR1 GTSNPN and CDR2 SVGIG come from the germline V gene (reference sequence). The CDR3 runs 13 residues. The CDR3 DNA reads as TGTGCCTGGAGTCGCCTCCTGCCGACTGAAGCTTTCTTT. This translates into CAWSRLLPTEAFF.

The J gene is TRBJ2-2, the V gene TRBV6-4; the D call may be TRBD1 or TRBD2 (6 bases each). CDR1 is MRHNA and CDR2 is SNTAGT in the germline V gene. CDR3 length: 16 residues. Trimming removed 2 bases from V and 1 base from J, with 11 bases in between. CDR3 sequence: CASSDEGGQNTGELFF. In DNA form, the CDR3 reads TGTGCCAGCAGTGACGAGGGGGGCCAGAACACCGGGGAGCTGTTTTTT.

The V gene is TRBV18, the J gene TRBJ2-5; D possibly matches TRBD1 or TRBD2 (6 bases each). CDR1 KGHSH and CDR2 LQKENI come from the germline V gene. Trimming cost V 6 bases and J 1 base, with 15 bases left between them. The CDR3 extends over 15 amino acids. The chain's CDR3 is CASSFTRGPQETQYF. The DNA of the CDR3 is TGTGCCAGCTCTTTTACTCGGGGGCCCCAAGAGACCCAGTACTTC.

This clone was recorded once. The chain combines TRBV5-1 with TRBJ2-2; unclear D gene. This CDR3 is built from 16 residues. Trimming removed 4 bases from V and 4 bases from J, with 17 bases in between. Germline V lookup: CDR1 SGHRS, CDR2 YFSETQ. The CDR3 loop is CASSPQVDLGTGELFF. In nucleotides, the CDR3 is TGCGCCAGCAGCCCCCAGGTCGATCTAGGCACCGGGGAGCTGTTTTTT.

This clone was counted between two and nine times. The CDR3 here is CAISRDVLGNSPLHF. The CDR3, as DNA: TGTGCCATCAGTCGGGACGTCCTCGGGAATTCACCCCTCCACTTT. The chain carries TRBV10-3 and TRBJ1-6, with D possibly being TRBD1 (5 bases). In germline, CDR1 is ENHRY, CDR2 SYGVKD. This CDR3 has 15 amino acids. Trimming pared 5 bases from V and 7 bases from J, leaving 15 bases between.

The chain combines TRBV6-1 with TRBJ2-2; D gene ambiguous. Germline V lookup: CDR1 MNHNS, CDR2 SASEGT. Trimming left V 6 bases short and J 5 bases short, with 16 bases between. CDR3 length equals 15 residues. The CDR3 DNA reads TGTGCCAGCAGGAAGGCGGAATTGAGGACCGGGGAGCTGTTTTTT. It codes for CASRKAELRTGELFF.